The rows below give T cell receptor beta chains drawn from one sample of a study of blood T cell repertoires in COVID-19. Data came from immunoSEQ multiplex PCR; TCRdb stores just in-frame clones and leaves some out. The sample includes under 250,000 clones, roughly 80% of them seen just once. Sequencing used PBMCs or T cells enriched from blood (not recorded which). These receptors were taken from a woman in her thirties or forties with acute COVID-19. Both conserved end residues are part of each CDR3. D genes are given only for firm matches.

J,V,D,DNA,CDR3
TRBJ2-5,TRBV6-5,.,TGTGCCAGCAGTTATAGCGCAGAGACCCAGTACTTC,CASSYSAETQYF
TRBJ2-1,TRBV7-9,TRBD1,TGTGCCAGCAGCCCTAACAGGGGCCCCGAGCAGTTCTTC,CASSPNRGPEQFF
TRBJ1-4,TRBV18,.,TGTGCCAGCTCACCTCCTGCGGGAACTAATGAAAAACTGTTTTTT,CASSPPAGTNEKLFF
TRBJ1-1,TRBV30,.,TGTGCCTGGAGTGGCAGCACTGAAGCTTTCTTT,CAWSGSTEAFF
TRBJ2-1,TRBV2,TRBD2,TGTGCCAGCAGTGAAGCGGGGGGGAACTACAATGAGCAGTTCTTC,CASSEAGGNYNEQFF
TRBJ1-1,TRBV11-3,TRBD1,TGTGCCAGCAGCTTAAGTCCGGGACAGGGGGCGCGAGCTTTCTTT,CASSLSPGQGARAFF
TRBJ2-7,TRBV13,.,TGTGCCAGCAGCTTAGGTCGCACTGGCGGGGCTACCTACGAGCAGTACTTC,CASSLGRTGGATYEQYF
TRBJ2-5,TRBV7-9,.,TGTGCCAGCAGCTTGTGGATGGGAGAAGAAGAGACCCAGTACTTC,CASSLWMGEEETQYF
TRBJ2-7,TRBV9,TRBD1,TGTGCCAGCAGCGTAGGGCCGGGACAGGGGACCTACGAGCAGTACTTC,CASSVGPGQGTYEQYF
TRBJ2-1,TRBV2,TRBD1,TGTGCCAGCACCCGGTCCAGGGGGCTTAGCTCCTACAATGAGCAGTTCTTC,CASTRSRGLSSYNEQFF
TRBJ1-5,TRBV6-5,TRBD1,TGTGCCGGAGGACAGGGATCGGAGCCCCAGCATTTT,CAGGQGSEPQHF